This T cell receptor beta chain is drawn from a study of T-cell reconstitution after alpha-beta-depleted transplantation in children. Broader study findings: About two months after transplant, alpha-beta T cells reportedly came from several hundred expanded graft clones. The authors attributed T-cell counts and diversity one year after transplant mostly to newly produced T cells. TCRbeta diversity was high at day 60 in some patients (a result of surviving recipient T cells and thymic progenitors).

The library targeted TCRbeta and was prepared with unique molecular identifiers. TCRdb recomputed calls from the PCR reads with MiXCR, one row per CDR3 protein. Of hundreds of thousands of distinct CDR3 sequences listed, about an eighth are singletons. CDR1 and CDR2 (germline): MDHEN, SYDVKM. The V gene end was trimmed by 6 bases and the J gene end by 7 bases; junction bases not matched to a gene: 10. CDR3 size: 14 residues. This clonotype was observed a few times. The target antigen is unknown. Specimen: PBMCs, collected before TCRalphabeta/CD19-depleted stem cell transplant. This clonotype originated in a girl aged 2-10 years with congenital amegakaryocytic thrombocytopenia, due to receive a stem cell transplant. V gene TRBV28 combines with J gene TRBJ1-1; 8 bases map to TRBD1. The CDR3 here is CASRLGQASLEAFF. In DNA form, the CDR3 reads TGTGCCAGCAGGCTGGGACAGGCCTCCCTTGAAGCTTTCTTT.